This note documents a single T cell receptor beta chain sequence. This clone was picked up a small number of times. The target of this receptor is not known. There are no base qualities to consult, and no much larger clone falls within one base. The data stem from a study of blood T cell repertoires in COVID-19 (dated by TCRdb to the early 2020s). Study-wide context: The collaborator samples originated in the United States, Italy and Spain and spanned the acute and convalescent phases of COVID-19. The prospective study material was composed of cDNA or gDNA derived from T cells, B-cell-depleted T cells, or PBMCs. Subjects who had been exposed to COVID-19, were actively infected with it, or had recovered from it provided the deeply sampled blood TCRbeta repertoires that made up the dataset. The repertoires were released in a freely available public database meant as a resource for research on the immune response to SARS-CoV-2. Where available, HLA class I and class II types were taken from metadata supplied by the sample provider and were not determined by assay-based typing. The sample metadata nearly always contained a de-identified subject ID, COVID-19 status, age in years and sex. The samples were drawn from the first 160 participants of the ongoing ImmuneRACE study and from 1,254 subjects provided by 6 global collaborators. The paper as a whole reports these results and caveats: How much clinical and demographic metadata was included differed by source and by participant, and the metadata was provided uncurated.

Its CDR3 holds 15 amino acids, cysteine through phenylalanine. The entry retains the CDR3 DNA only, 45 bases that are in frame from base 1. V was cut back by 5 bases and J by 4 bases, leaving a gap of 12 bases between them. The germline V gene supplies CDR1 SGHTA and CDR2 FQGNSA. Enrolling through a virtual design, the prospective study's participants ranged in age from roughly 18 to 90 years and lived across 24 United States geographic areas. In the prospective study, participants were assigned to cohorts based on the clinical history participants reported in a screening survey and a study questionnaire. ImmuneRACE Cohort 3 recovered participants were defined by two consecutive negative NP/OP PCR tests, healthcare professional clearance, or symptom resolution. In the prospective study, mobile phlebotomists collected whole blood, serum and a nasopharyngeal or oropharyngeal swab from each participant. Over a roughly 2-month period, participants in the prospective study had the option of providing additional blood draws and questionnaires. Before DNA extraction, prospective study blood samples were shipped either frozen or at room temperature.

TCRbeta CDR3 regions were amplified from genomic DNA by means of the immunoSEQ Assay, a bias-controlled multiplex PCR. Per the original workflow: The number of nucleated cells in each sample was estimated by amplification of reference gene primers within the assay. To quantify the absolute abundance of each unique TCRbeta CDR3 rearrangement, sequence reads were collapsed and filtered. For each sample, productive Simpson clonality was calculated by taking the square root of Simpson's diversity index across productive rearrangements. Here the immuneACCESS table is served through TCRdb, limited to in-frame sequences with V and J called. Missing clones are a known gap in these copies; in checked studies unresolved V genes cover under half, and the rest lacks a known reason. The V and J calls and the clone size are those of that table, but D and trimming were determined from the DNA. Across this sample there are 300,000 to 350,000 clones, with roughly 87% seen only once. Approximately 0.99% of the sample lies in the top ten.

The sample comprised PBMCs or T cells enriched from blood (not recorded which). The receptor was derived from a woman aged 25 to 39 who had recovered from COVID-19. The chain couples TRBV7-2 to TRBJ1-6, with a tentative D gene TRBD1 over 5 matching bases. The CDR3 has the sequence CASSPRQPYNSPLHF. The DNA sequence follows: TGTGCCAGCAGCCCCAGACAGCCTTATAATTCACCCCTCCACTTT.